This TCR beta chain was sequenced for a study of technical replicates of blood from a few donors. Sequencing was performed with immunoSEQ multiplex PCR; in TCRdb, only in-frame clones are kept and a portion is missing. Among some 63,000 clones listed, 85% to 90% were seen once. Trimming cost V 4 bases and J 2 bases; bases outside gene matches: 5. This CDR3 is 15 amino acids long. Germline V lookup: CDR1 LNHDA, CDR2 SQIVND (reference sequence). The rearrangement joins TRBV19 to TRBJ1-5; TRBD1 matches 7 bases. This sequence originates from a human donor in good health. Some clones in this sample may be carry-over from other donors' samples. Sequenced: PBMCs. The CDR3 spells CASSTKGAGNQPQHF. CDR3 nucleotide sequence: TGTGCCAGTAGTACCAAGGGGGCTGGCAATCAGCCCCAGCATTTT.